Below are 21 T cell receptor beta chains sequenced from a single sample in a study of identical twins. TCRdb reprocessed the 5' RACE reads with MiXCR, giving one entry per CDR3 protein. The data contain 1,800,000 or so distinct CDR3 sequences, under 35% of them seen just once; the ten biggest clones take up approximately 0.29%. Sequencing was performed on cord blood. These receptors were collected from a newborn girl in good health.

This clonotype was detected only a few times. This rearrangement joins TRBV5-1 to TRBJ1-4, with 8 positions matching TRBD1. The CDR3 loop spans 14 amino acids. Losses at the gene ends were 6 bases for V and 6 bases for J; bases not matched to a gene: 7. Germline loops: CDR1 SGHRS, CDR2 YFSETQ. The CDR3 DNA reads TGCGCCAGCACTCCAGACAGGGGAGATGAAAAACTGTTTTTT. Translation gives CASTPDRGDEKLFF.

In DNA form, the CDR3 reads TGCGCCAGCAGCCCCGCGGGCCACGACAGGAGCTCCTACGAGCAGTACTTC. Its translation is CASSPAGHDRSSYEQYF. The chain couples TRBV5-1 to TRBJ2-7; tentative D call: TRBD1 (6 bases). Per the germline V gene, CDR1 is SGHRS and CDR2 is YFSETQ. Trimming stripped 4 bases from V and 0 bases from J, with 20 bases between. This CDR3 is built from 17 residues.

This clonotype was observed a handful of times. This chain uses TRBV2 with TRBJ2-3; maybe TRBD2 (6 bases). Per germline, CDR1 SNHLY and CDR2 FYNNEI. This CDR3 has 13 residues. The V end lost 6 bases, the J end lost 2 bases, and 9 bases lay between the germline ends. CDR3 nucleotide sequence: TGTGCCAGCAGCGGGACTTTCACAGATACGCAGTATTTT. Translated, it gives CASSGTFTDTQYF.

Many counts were recorded for this clonotype. This rearrangement joins TRBV5-1 to TRBJ2-1; D perhaps matches TRBD1 (6 bases). CDR1 and CDR2 (germline): SGHRS, YFSETQ. The CDR3 contains 15 residues. The V end was cut by 5 bases, the J end by 0 bases, with 12 bases between. CDR3 DNA sequence: TGCGCCAGCAGTCAAGAACAGGGCTCCTACAATGAGCAGTTCTTC. It encodes CASSQEQGSYNEQFF. The full variable domain, its missing parts supplied by reference TRBV5-1 and TRBJ2-1, is KAGVTQTPRYLIKTRGQQVTLSCSPISGHRSVSWYQQTPGQGLQFLFEYFSETQRNKGNFPGRFSGRQFSNSRSEMNVSTLELGDSALYLCASSQEQGSYNEQFFGPGTRLTVL.

This clonotype was seen only a few times. The chain recombines TRBV20-1 with TRBJ1-2; D unclear. The CDR3 runs to 15 residues. V lost 1 base, J lost 4 bases, and 16 bases lay in between. CDR1 is DFQATT, CDR2 SNEGSKA, per germline (reference sequence). The CDR3: CSARVWSFRAYGYTF. CDR3 DNA: TGCAGTGCTAGAGTGTGGTCATTTCGGGCCTATGGCTACACCTTC.

This clonotype has more than one count but fewer than ten. The chain combines TRBV25-1 with TRBJ2-5; D is uncertain. The CDR3 is made up of 13 amino acids. The V and J ends lost 7 bases and 0 bases respectively, with 9 bases between them. Germline V CDR1 and CDR2: MGHDK, SYGVNS. Written as DNA, the CDR3 is TGTGCCAGCAAAAAGCTAGACCAAGAGACCCAGTACTTC. It codes for CASKKLDQETQYF.

This sequence joins TRBV10-1 and TRBJ1-2, with 7 bases fitting TRBD1. The V segment lost 3 bases and the J segment 2 bases; nucleotides outside the gene matches: 9. The germline V gene has CDR1 WNHNN and CDR2 SYGVQD (reference sequence). The CDR3 has 16 amino acids. CDR3 sequence reads: CASSDWTGPPNYGYTF. Written as DNA, the CDR3 is TGCGCCAGCAGTGACTGGACAGGACCTCCAAACTATGGCTACACCTTC.

This clonotype was seen just once. The chain recombines TRBV6-1 with TRBJ2-4, with D unclear. Judging by the DNA end, TRBJ2-5 fits better; the J call may be wrong. The length of the CDR3 is 14 residues. Germline assignment: CDR1 MNHNS and CDR2 SASEGT. The CDR3 reads CASKWGSSQETQYF. CDR3 nucleotide sequence: TGTGCCAGCAAGTGGGGTTCTTCCCAAGAGACCCAGTACTTC.

This rearrangement joins TRBV20-1 to TRBJ2-1; TRBD2 is a possible D gene (5 bases). The CDR3 runs 12 residues. The V gene's germline CDR1 is DFQATT and CDR2 SNEGSKA (reference sequence). Trimming stripped 8 bases from V and 5 bases from J, with 13 bases between. In DNA form, the CDR3 reads TGCAGTTGCCAGGACTTACACAATGAGCAGTTCTTC. This gives the protein CSCQDLHNEQFF.

The chain has TRBV20-1 and TRBJ2-7; D is unclear. The last part of the DNA fits TRBJ2-5 better; the J call may be wrong. The CDR3 spans 12 residues. In germline, CDR1 is DFQATT, CDR2 SNEGSKA (reference sequence). CDR3 sequence reads: CSANRVSETQYF. The CDR3 bases are TGCAGTGCAAACCGAGTGTCAGAGACCCAGTACTTC.

The genes are TRBV4-1 and TRBJ1-2; no firm D call. V lost 2 bases and J 3 bases, leaving 25 bases between the germline ends. Germline V gives CDR1 MGHRA, CDR2 YSYEKL. CDR3 length: 19 residues. CDR3 amino acids: CASSQTLPGSPIYYYGYTF. The CDR3 DNA reads as TGCGCCAGCAGCCAAACCCTTCCGGGCAGCCCTATTTACTACTATGGCTACACCTTC.

V is TRBV5-1 and J is TRBJ2-6; 8 nucleotides match TRBD2. The V segment lost 2 bases and the J segment 1 base; nucleotides outside the gene matches: 5. The CDR3 consists of 17 residues. In germline, CDR1 is SGHRS, CDR2 YFSETQ. The CDR3 spells CASSFLAGTSGANVLTF. CDR3 nucleotides: TGCGCCAGCAGCTTTCTAGCGGGCACTTCTGGGGCCAACGTCCTGACTTTC.

V gene TRBV20-1 combines with J gene TRBJ2-7, with TRBD2 matching 8 bases. The J call may be in error: the DNA end matches TRBJ2-5 better. The CDR3 loop spans 14 amino acids. The germline V gene encodes CDR1 DFQATT and CDR2 SNEGSKA (reference sequence). As DNA, the CDR3 is TGCAGTGCTAGAGCGGGGGGGCCAGGGGAGACCCAGTACTTC. It codes for CSARAGGPGETQYF.

The J gene is TRBJ2-7, the V gene TRBV5-1; D gene ambiguous. This CDR3 comprises 14 residues. V lost 1 base and J lost 6, with 14 bases in between. Germline assignment: CDR1 SGHRS and CDR2 YFSETQ. CDR3 region: CASSLWSPPFEQYF. The CDR3 bases are TGCGCCAGCAGCTTGTGGTCGCCCCCTTTCGAGCAGTACTTC.

J is TRBJ2-1 and V is TRBV6-1; 7 positions match TRBD2. This CDR3 spans 17 amino acids. Germline CDR1 MNHNS, CDR2 SASEGT. V gave up 6 bases and J gave up 0 bases; unmatched junction bases: 11. This chain's CDR3 is CASRLPGGFSSYNEQFF. The CDR3, as DNA: TGTGCCAGCAGACTCCCGGGAGGCTTCAGCTCCTACAATGAGCAGTTCTTC.

The chain recombines TRBV2 with TRBJ2-1; no clear D. Per germline, CDR1 SNHLY and CDR2 FYNNEI. This CDR3 comprises 11 residues. Deletions cut 7 bases from V and 5 bases from J, with 6 bases between. CDR3 sequence: CASKRNNEQFF. The CDR3 nucleotides are TGTGCCAGCAAAAGAAACAATGAGCAGTTCTTC.

This clonotype was detected many times. The chain recombines TRBV28 with TRBJ2-5; D perhaps matches TRBD2 (5 bases). Germline loops: CDR1 MDHEN, CDR2 SYDVKM. The CDR3 has 17 residues. The germline V and J ends were trimmed by 2 bases and 2 bases, with 18 bases remaining between them. CDR3 DNA: TGTGCCAGCAGTTTAGTGTGGGTAGCGAGGTTTCAAGAGACCCAGTACTTC. This sequence encodes CASSLVWVARFQETQYF.

This clonotype has a count of ten or more. The chain couples TRBV12-3 or TRBV12-4 to TRBJ1-6; maybe TRBD1 (5 bases). This CDR3 spans 16 amino acids. V shed 1 base and J shed 3 bases, with 10 bases lying between them. The CDR3 region is CASSLGGRIYNSPLHF. The CDR3 bases are TGTGCCAGCAGTTTAGGGGGACGTATCTATAATTCACCCCTCCACTTT.

This clonotype was counted many times. The junction departs from the called germline gene at one end, perhaps through a read error. The rearrangement uses TRBV5-1 and TRBJ2-3; 9 bases map to TRBD2. The germline V gene encodes CDR1 SGHRS and CDR2 YFSETQ. The CDR3 has 16 residues. CDR3 coding DNA: TGTGCCAGCAGCTTAGGCCTAGCGGGGAGCACAGATACGCAGTATTTT. It is translated as CASSLGLAGSTDTQYF. The whole variable domain, remainder taken from reference TRBV5-1 and TRBJ2-3, is KAGVTQTPRYLIKTRGQQVTLSCSPISGHRSVSWYQQTPGQGLQFLFEYFSETQRNKGNFPGRFSGRQFSNSRSEMNVSTLELGDSALYLCASSLGLAGSTDTQYFGPGTRLTVL.

The chain joins TRBV7-9 to TRBJ1-2, with D possibly TRBD1 on 5 matching bases. In germline, CDR1 is SEHNR, CDR2 FQNEAQ (reference sequence). CDR3 length equals 15 residues. The germline V and J ends were trimmed by 3 bases and 5 bases, with 16 bases remaining between them. The DNA of the CDR3 is TGTGCCAGCAGCTTGGCTGACAGTATTTCTTATGGCTACACCTTC. It specifies CASSLADSISYGYTF.

This clonotype was counted only a few times. This chain connects TRBV20-1 to TRBJ1-2; D gene uncertain. This CDR3 is built from 13 residues. Germline CDR1 is DFQATT and CDR2 is SNEGSKA (reference sequence). The V end lost 7 bases, the J end lost 4 bases, and 16 bases lay between the germline ends. CDR3 sequence reads: CSGSEGGIYGYTF. Written as DNA, the CDR3 is TGCAGTGGGTCGGAAGGCGGGATCTATGGCTACACCTTC.